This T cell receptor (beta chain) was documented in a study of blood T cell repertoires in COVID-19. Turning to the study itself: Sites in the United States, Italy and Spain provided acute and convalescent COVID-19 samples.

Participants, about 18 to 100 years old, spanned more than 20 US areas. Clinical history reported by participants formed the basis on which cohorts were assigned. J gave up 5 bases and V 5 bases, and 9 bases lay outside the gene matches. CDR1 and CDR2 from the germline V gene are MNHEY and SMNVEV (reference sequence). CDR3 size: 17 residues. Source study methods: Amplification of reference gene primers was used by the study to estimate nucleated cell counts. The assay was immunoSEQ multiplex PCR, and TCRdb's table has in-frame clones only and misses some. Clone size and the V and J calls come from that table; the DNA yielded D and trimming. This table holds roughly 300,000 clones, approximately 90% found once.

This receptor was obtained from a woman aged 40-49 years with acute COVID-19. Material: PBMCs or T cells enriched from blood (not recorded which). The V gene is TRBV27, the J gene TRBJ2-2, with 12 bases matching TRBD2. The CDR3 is CASSTRHGTSGTGELFF. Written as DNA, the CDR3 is TGTGCCAGCAGTACCCGACACGGGACTAGCGGGACCGGGGAGCTGTTTTTT.